The 14 T cell receptor beta chains reported below all come from one sample, sequenced in a study of T-cell reconstitution after alpha-beta-depleted transplantation in children. Molecular barcoding with unique molecular identifiers was used for the TCRbeta library. TCRdb reprocessed the PCR reads with MiXCR, giving one entry per CDR3 protein. The sample comprises 200,000 or so distinct CDR3 sequences, 6.3% of which are singletons, and under 6% rests with the top ten. This specimen consisted of PBMCs, obtained before TCRalphabeta/CD19-depleted stem cell transplant. The receptors stem from a girl in the first two years of life with combined immunodeficiency, due to receive a stem cell transplant.

This clonotype was counted ten times or more. The chain couples TRBV12-3 or TRBV12-4 to TRBJ1-6, with a possible D match to TRBD1 (5 bases). The CDR3 spans 15 residues. The V end lost 6 bases, the J end lost 6 bases, and 15 bases lay between the germline ends. CDR3 in amino acids: CASSRVPSPNSPLHF. The CDR3 DNA reads TGTGCCAGCAGCAGGGTCCCTTCACCTAATTCACCCCTCCACTTT.

This clonotype was detected ten times or more. The V and J genes are TRBV28 and TRBJ2-4; 8 bases are a match to TRBD1. The junction had 6 bases not matched to a gene; V was cut back by 8 bases and J by 0 bases. The CDR3 length is 15 residues. Germline V CDR1 and CDR2: MDHEN, SYDVKM. CDR3 in DNA: TGTGCCAGCGCCTTCAGGGGGCTAGCCAAAAACATTCAGTACTTC. It codes for CASAFRGLAKNIQYF.

This clonotype was recorded many times. V gene TRBV29-1 combines with J gene TRBJ1-1, with 8 bases matching TRBD1. Trimming removed 8 bases from V and 5 bases from J; junction bases left unmatched: 13. The V gene's germline CDR1 is SQVTM and CDR2 ANQGSEA. The CDR3 spans 14 residues. The CDR3 DNA is TGCAGCACCTTCTTATATCAGGGGGCGACTGAAGCTTTCTTT. Protein sequence: CSTFLYQGATEAFF.

This clonotype occurred many times. The chain carries TRBV12-3 or TRBV12-4 and TRBJ2-2, with D unclear. Trimming pared 6 bases from V and 7 bases from J, leaving 9 bases between. This CDR3 is 12 amino acids long. The chain's CDR3 is CASRPPIGELFF. The CDR3 DNA reads TGTGCCAGCAGACCCCCGATCGGGGAGCTGTTTTTT.

This clonotype was detected ten times or more. The chain joins TRBV7-9 to TRBJ2-1; TRBD2 matches at 8 bases. The ends lost 5 bases at V and 4 bases at J; junction bases unmatched: 7. CDR3 size: 15 residues. The germline V gene has CDR1 SEHNR and CDR2 FQNEAQ (reference sequence). The CDR3 region has the DNA TGTGCCAGCAGCCACAGCGGGAGTTGGTACAATGAGCAGTTCTTC. Translation gives CASSHSGSWYNEQFF.

This chain uses TRBV12-3 or TRBV12-4 with TRBJ1-3; D may be TRBD1 (6 bases). This CDR3 is 17 amino acids long. V was shortened by 3 bases and J by 0 bases, with 15 bases between the two germline ends. In nucleotides, the CDR3 is TGTGCCAGCAGTTTTGCGGCAGGGGCCTTCTCTGGAAACACCATATATTTT. It yields the protein CASSFAAGAFSGNTIYF.

This clonotype was seen more than once but under ten times. The rearrangement joins TRBV7-3 to TRBJ2-3; D remains unclear. Per germline, CDR1 SGHTA and CDR2 FQGTGA. CDR3 length: 12 amino acids. The V gene lost 0 bases and the J gene lost 6 bases, with 4 bases spanning the gap. The CDR3 is CASSLTPDTQYF. The CDR3 nucleotides are TGTGCCAGCAGCTTAACGCCGGATACGCAGTATTTT.

This clonotype was counted a few times. The gene calls are TRBV5-1 and TRBJ1-2; TRBD1 agrees at 7 bases. The CDR3 totals 17 residues. CDR1 is SGHRS and CDR2 is YFSETQ in the germline V gene. V lost 4 bases and J lost 5; bases outside the gene matches: 17. CDR3 nucleotides: TGCGCCAGCAGCCCCTTCGCGACGGGACAGCTTTTTTATGGCTACACCTTC. It yields the protein CASSPFATGQLFYGYTF.

This clonotype showed up many times. The DNA of the CDR3 is TGTGCCAGCAGTCCCTTAATAGGCGTTGCCTACGAGCAGTACTTC. This encodes CASSPLIGVAYEQYF. The chain has TRBV28 and TRBJ2-7; D not resolved. CDR1 is MDHEN, CDR2 SYDVKM, per germline. This CDR3 region has 15 residues. The V end was cut by 5 bases, the J end by 2 bases, with 16 bases between.

This clonotype was observed at least ten times. CDR3 sequence (DNA): TGTGCCAGCAGCCCAGAGTCAGCGGGGGGGCCAAATGAGCAGTTCTTC. It translates to CASSPESAGGPNEQFF. V is TRBV7-9 and J is TRBJ2-1, with 10 bases aligning to TRBD2. The V and J ends lost 5 bases and 7 bases, in that order; junction bases with no gene match: 11. The CDR3 spans 16 residues. The V gene's germline CDR1 is SEHNR and CDR2 FQNEAQ (reference sequence).

The rearrangement links TRBV7-8 to TRBJ2-1, with 9 bases lining up with TRBD2. CDR1 and CDR2 (germline): SGHVS, FQNEAQ. The CDR3 runs 15 residues. With 5 bases clipped from V and 2 bases from J, the junction kept 4 bases outside the gene matches. Written as DNA, the CDR3 is TGTGCCAGCAGCCAAACTAGCGGGCCCTACAATGAGCAGTTCTTC. Its protein is CASSQTSGPYNEQFF.

This clonotype was counted only a few times. J is TRBJ1-4 and V is TRBV9; the D is unclear. The CDR3 runs to 17 residues. Germline V gene lookup returns CDR1 SGDLS and CDR2 YYNGEE. V lost 0 bases and J 8 bases, leaving 20 bases between the germline ends. The CDR3 sequence: CASSVEGQSAFEEKLFF. CDR3 sequence (DNA): TGTGCCAGCAGCGTAGAAGGCCAGAGTGCGTTTGAGGAAAAACTGTTTTTT.

This clonotype was picked up many times. The chain has TRBV12-3 or TRBV12-4 and TRBJ2-3; D uncertain. The CDR3 has 15 amino acids. Trimming took off 0 bases at V and 0 bases at J, with 7 bases between the two ends. As DNA, the CDR3 is TGTGCCAGCAGTTTAGCGTTCGGTAGCACAGATACGCAGTATTTT. As protein: CASSLAFGSTDTQYF.

This clonotype was counted ten times or more. The V and J genes are TRBV13 and TRBJ2-1; no definite D call. V lost 0 bases, J lost 6 bases, and 9 bases lay in between. This CDR3 is built from 14 residues. The germline V gene has CDR1 PRHDT and CDR2 FYEKMQ (reference sequence). DNA for the CDR3: TGTGCCAGCAGCTTAGGGGGGTTGTTCAATGAGCAGTTCTTC. Its translation is CASSLGGLFNEQFF.